The rows below give T cell receptor beta chains drawn from one sample of a study of post-analysis software for immune sequencing data. TCRdb redid the calling of the PCR reads with MiXCR, one entry per CDR3 protein. The table records under 900,000 distinct CDR3 sequences, 53% of them present only once. Sequenced sample: blood. These receptors all come from a girl aged 10-17 years with multiple sclerosis. Both conserved end residues are part of each CDR3. D genes are given only for firm matches. Only some rows state a clone size, as once, few, many or a class for expanded clones.

V gene	clone size	D gene	J gene	CDR3 DNA	CDR3 protein
TRBV3-1	-	-	TRBJ2-1	TGTGCCAGCAGCCAAGACGTTGGGCATGAGCAGTTCTTC	CASSQDVGHEQFF
TRBV21-1	-	-	TRBJ2-4	TGTGCCAGCAGCAAGGAGACTAGCGGGGGTCCTTACGAACAGTACTTC	CASSKETSGGPYEQYF
TRBV30	-	-	TRBJ2-3	TGTGCCGGGAGTGTAGGGGCAGATACGCAGTATTTT	CAGSVGADTQYF
TRBV9	-	-	TRBJ2-7	TGTGCCAGCAGCCCCCGGGACAATGCCGCCTACGAGCAGTACTTC	CASSPRDNAAYEQYF
TRBV29-1	once	-	TRBJ1-1	TGCAGCGTCGGGACACCCCTAGGGAACACTGAAGCTTTCTTT	CSVGTPLGNTEAFF
TRBV5-1	-	TRBD2	TRBJ2-1	TGCGCCAGCGGAGGGACTAGCGGGACGGGTGAGCAGTTCTTC	CASGGTSGTGEQFF
TRBV3-1	-	TRBD2	TRBJ2-1	TGTGCCAGCAGCCAATCCAGCGGGGGGAGCTACAATGAGCAGTTCTTC	CASSQSSGGSYNEQFF
TRBV4-2	-	TRBD2	TRBJ2-1	TGTGCCAGCAGCCCCCAGGGAGGGGACGAGCAGTTCTTC	CASSPQGGDEQFF
TRBV7-2	-	TRBD2	TRBJ2-5	TGTGCCAGCAGGGGGAGGCGGGAGATCCAAGAGACCCAGTACTTC	CASRGRREIQETQYF
TRBV7-9	-	TRBD2	TRBJ2-5	TGTGCCAGCAGCTTAGACGGGAGGGCCCTCTTGGATGAGCAGTACTTC	CASSLDGRALLDEQYF
TRBV6-5	few	-	TRBJ2-5	TGTGCCAGCAGTTACTCGGGACCCACTCTCGAGACCCAGTACTTC	CASSYSGPTLETQYF
TRBV10-3	-	-	TRBJ1-4	TGTGCCATCAGTGAGGTTAGGGGGGAAAAACTGTTTTTT	CAISEVRGEKLFF
TRBV20-1	-	-	TRBJ2-1	TGCAGCGCTAATACTAGATGGAATGAGCAGTTCTTC	CSANTRWNEQFF
TRBV29-1	-	TRBD1	TRBJ1-1	TGCAGCACGGGACAGGGGGGTAATTCTGGAGCTTTCTTT	CSTGQGGNSGAFF
TRBV7-3	-	-	TRBJ2-1	TGTGCCAGCAGCTTTGGAAGGAGCTCCTACAATGAGCAGTTCTTC	CASSFGRSSYNEQFF
TRBV5-1	once	-	TRBJ2-7	TGCGCCAGCAGCTTGGGGTCGACGAGAGGCTACAATGAGCAGTACTTC	CASSLGSTRGYNEQYF
TRBV4-1	-	-	TRBJ2-7	TGCGCCAGCAGCCAAGATATGGCGACCTACGAGCAGTACTTC	CASSQDMATYEQYF
TRBV29-1	-	-	TRBJ2-5	TGCAGCGTTGACGGTACGGAGACCCAGTACTTC	CSVDGTETQYF
TRBV5-1	-	TRBD1	TRBJ1-2	TGCGCCAGCAGCCCTGGACAGGCCCACTATGGCTACACCTTC	CASSPGQAHYGYTF
TRBV24-1	-	-	TRBJ1-2	TGTGCCACCAGTGATTTGGCAGGCGGCTACACCTTC	CATSDLAGGYTF
TRBV5-1	once	-	TRBJ2-1	TGCGCCAGCAGCCAGGGACCGACGTCTGGAAATGAGCAGTTCTTC	CASSQGPTSGNEQFF
TRBV2	-	TRBD1	TRBJ2-7	TGTGCCAGCAGCCTTGACAGGGGGATCTACGAGCAGTACTTC	CASSLDRGIYEQYF
TRBV7-9	-	TRBD1	TRBJ2-1	TGTGCCAGCAGCTTAGTACACGGGACAGGGACTTACAATGAGCAGTTCTTC	CASSLVHGTGTYNEQFF
TRBV27	-	-	TRBJ1-2	TGTGCCAGCAGTTTGGTAGCGGGGGCCTGGAGCTACACCTTC	CASSLVAGAWSYTF
TRBV25-1	-	TRBD1	TRBJ2-3	TGTGCCAGCAGTGAACCCGGGACAGGGAGAGCAGGCACAGATACGCAGTATTTT	CASSEPGTGRAGTDTQYF
TRBV29-1	few	TRBD1	TRBJ2-1	TGCAGCGTTGAGTCCGGGACAGGGAGTAATGAGCAGTTCTTC	CSVESGTGSNEQFF
TRBV4-1	-	-	TRBJ2-7	TGCGCCAGCAGCCAAGAATCCGAGCAGTACTTC	CASSQESEQYF
TRBV7-2	-	-	TRBJ1-6	TGTGCCAGCAGCTTAGAGCTTAATTCACCCCTCCACTTT	CASSLELNSPLHF
TRBV7-9	-	-	TRBJ2-4	TGTGCCAGCAGCGTTAGCGAGAGAGTTGAGCAGTACTTC	CASSVSERVEQYF
TRBV24-1	few	-	TRBJ1-1	TGTGCCACCAGTGACGAATGGGGGACCGAAGCTTTCTTT	CATSDEWGTEAFF
TRBV6-4	-	TRBD2	TRBJ2-5	TGTGCCAGCAAGGGACTAGCGGGGAGCCAAGAGACCCAGTACTTC	CASKGLAGSQETQYF
TRBV10-3	-	TRBD1	TRBJ2-7	TGTGCCATCAGTTGGACAGGGGATATCTACGAGCAGTACTTC	CAISWTGDIYEQYF
TRBV5-1	few	TRBD1	TRBJ1-2	TGCGCCAGCAGCTTGGAAGTTAGGAGGACAGGGCTCGGCTACACCTTC	CASSLEVRRTGLGYTF
TRBV9	-	TRBD1	TRBJ2-3	TGTGCCAGCAGCGTTCCGGGACAGACCCCCACAGATACGCAGTATTTT	CASSVPGQTPTDTQYF